This record concerns one TCR beta chain sequence. These data originate in a study of blood T cell repertoires in COVID-19. Background on the study: T cells, B-cell-depleted T cells, or PBMCs provided the cDNA or gDNA that served as material.

In the original workflow: Reference gene primers were amplified, and this amplification served to estimate nucleated cell counts. Libraries were prepared by immunoSEQ multiplex PCR; TCRdb keeps only in-frame clonotypes and omits some of them. Clone size and the V and J calls come from that table; the DNA yielded D and trimming. This sample has about 98,000 clones, with about 80% found just once. This receptor was identified in a man in his 70s with active or convalescent COVID-19. The sample taken for sequencing was peripheral blood.

DNA of the CDR3: TGTGCCTGGAGTGTAATGGACAGGGGGTCGTACGAGCAGTACTTC. Its translation: CAWSVMDRGSYEQYF. The chain joins TRBV30 to TRBJ2-7, with 10 nucleotides matching TRBD1. The junction had 6 bases not matched to a gene; V was cut back by 0 bases and J by 4 bases. Germline CDR1 reads GTSNPN; CDR2 reads SVGIG (reference sequence). The CDR3 runs 15 residues.